Listed below are T cell receptor beta chains from one sample, sequenced in a study of blood T cells in healthy people across ages. Using its own MiXCR run on the 5' RACE reads, TCRdb lists one record per CDR3 protein. The sample lists 1,800,000 or so distinct CDR3 sequences, roughly 43% seen once, with more than 20% in the top ten. Sequenced: blood. The receptor source for this set is a human donor in good health. CDR3s include the opening cysteine and the closing phenylalanine or tryptophan. The D gene is left open where the match is weak. Expanded clones are given a class, and other clones once, few, many or no size at all.

>-|13|TRBV10-3|once|TRBJ1-2
CATGGESGYGYTF
TGTGCCACCGGGGGGGAAAGTGGGTATGGCTACACCTTC
>-|12|TRBV7-2|-|TRBJ2-3
CASSEGGASQYF
TGTGCCAGCAGCGAGGGGGGGGCTAGTCAGTATTTT
>-|15|TRBV7-6|few|TRBJ1-1
CASSLVEDMNTEAFF
TGTGCCAGCAGCTTAGTGGAGGACATGAACACTGAAGCTTTCTTT
>-|15|TRBV5-1|few|TRBJ1-1
CASSLAPGQNTEAFF
TGCGCCAGCAGCTTGGCCCCGGGACAGAACACTGAAGCTTTCTTT
>-|13|TRBV6-2/TRBV6-3|-|TRBJ2-1
CASSPRRPHEQFF
TGTGCCAGCAGCCCCCGGCGGCCCCATGAGCAGTTCTTC
>-|15|TRBV7-2|few|TRBJ2-1
CASSLAGDTYNEQFF
TGTGCCAGCAGCTTAGCGGGGGACACTTACAATGAGCAGTTCTTC
>-|10|TRBV20-1|-|TRBJ2-7
CSARGNEQYF
TGCAGTGCTAGAGGAAACGAGCAGTACTTC
>-|14|TRBV10-2|-|TRBJ2-3
CASSVCTSTDTQYF
TGCGCCAGCAGTGTCTGTACTAGCACAGATACGCAGTATTTT
>TRBD1|15|TRBV5-1|-|TRBJ1-1
CASRHGQGMDTEAFF
TGCGCCAGCAGACATGGACAGGGGATGGACACTGAAGCTTTCTTT
>-|12|TRBV10-3|-|TRBJ1-1
CAIGPGEGEAFF
TGTGCCATCGGACCAGGGGAGGGTGAAGCTTTCTTT
>-|11|TRBV20-1|few|TRBJ2-1
CSARYYNEQFF
TGCAGTGCTAGATACTACAATGAGCAGTTCTTC
>TRBD1|14|TRBV6-1|many|TRBJ2-7
CASSETGGVYEQYF
TGTGCCAGCAGTGAGACAGGGGGCGTCTACGAGCAGTACTTC
>-|15|TRBV6-2/TRBV6-3|few|TRBJ2-4
CASSYQPGDGNIQYF
TGTGCCAGCAGTTACCAACCAGGGGATGGAAACATTCAGTACTTC
>-|15|TRBV12-3/TRBV12-4|few|TRBJ2-4
CASRGTAKTKNIQYF
TGTGCCAGCAGGGGGACGGCTAAGACCAAAAACATTCAGTACTTC
>-|15|TRBV7-9|few|TRBJ2-7
CASSLAQLRSYEQYF
TGTGCCAGCAGCTTAGCTCAGTTGCGGTCCTACGAGCAGTACTTC
>TRBD1|12|TRBV29-1|many|TRBJ2-7
CSVGTGNYEQYF
TGCAGCGTGGGGACAGGGAACTACGAGCAGTACTTC
>-|13|TRBV7-2|-|TRBJ1-1
CASTKGRGTEAFF
TGTGCCAGCACCAAGGGAAGGGGCACTGAAGCTTTCTTT
>-|14|TRBV5-5|-|TRBJ2-1
CASSFGQSNNEQFF
TGTGCCAGCAGCTTTGGACAGAGCAACAATGAGCAGTTCTTC